The next 13 T cell receptor beta chains were all read from a single sample in a study of OX40 agonist ivuxolimab in advanced cancers. TCRdb keeps only in-frame clones here, not all; method: immunoSEQ multiplex PCR. The sample shows about 86,000 clones, roughly 85% of them seen only once. Sequenced here: CD4+ or CD8+ T cells sorted from blood, sampled in a trial of the OX40 agonist ivuxolimab. The source is an adult with an advanced solid tumor such as melanoma, head and neck, liver or kidney cancer.

The J gene is TRBJ2-5, the V gene TRBV5-6; a weak D match, TRBD2 (6 bases). Trimming took off 4 bases at V and 3 bases at J, with 13 bases between the two ends. Germline V gene sequence: CDR1 SGHDT, CDR2 YYEEEE. CDR3 size: 14 residues. The CDR3 DNA reads as TGTGCCAGCAGCCCACCATGGGGGGAAGAGACCCAGTACTTC. This encodes CASSPPWGEETQYF.

This sequence joins TRBV5-5 and TRBJ1-2, with TRBD1 identical over 8 bases. The CDR3 contains 16 residues. The ends lost 0 bases at V and 6 bases at J; junction bases unmatched: 10. Germline-derived CDR1 and CDR2 are SGHKS and YYEKEE (reference sequence). CDR3 bases: TGTGCCAGCAGCTTGGCCTTGGCAGGGGGCTTGGATGGCTACACCTTC. This encodes CASSLALAGGLDGYTF.

V gene TRBV5-1 combines with J gene TRBJ2-1, with TRBD1 as a possible D gene (6 bases). Germline V gives CDR1 SGHRS, CDR2 YFSETQ. The V end was cut by 0 bases, the J end by 2 bases, with 9 bases between. The CDR3 spans 15 residues. CDR3 protein: CASSLDRAAYNEQFF. The CDR3 bases are TGCGCCAGCAGCTTGGACAGGGCTGCCTACAATGAGCAGTTCTTC. Full variable domain (outside the CDR3, taken from reference TRBV5-1 and TRBJ2-1): KAGVTQTPRYLIKTRGQQVTLSCSPISGHRSVSWYQQTPGQGLQFLFEYFSETQRNKGNFPGRFSGRQFSNSRSEMNVSTLELGDSALYLCASSLDRAAYNEQFFGPGTRLTVL.

The rearrangement links TRBV11-2 to TRBJ2-7, with D maybe TRBD2 (5 bases). Trimming left V 2 bases short and J 2 bases short, with 13 bases between. The CDR3 consists of 15 residues. Germline V CDR1 and CDR2: SGHAT, FQNNGV. CDR3 DNA sequence: TGTGCCAGCAGCTTATACGCGGGTCCTACCTACGAGCAGTACTTC. This encodes CASSLYAGPTYEQYF. Combining the CDR3 with reference TRBV11-2 and TRBJ2-7 gives the whole variable domain EAGVAQSPRYKIIEKRQSVAFWCNPISGHATLYWYQQILGQGPKLLIQFQNNGVVDDSQLPKDRFSAERLKGVDSTLKIQPAKLEDSAVYLCASSLYAGPTYEQYFGPGTRLTVT.

This chain connects TRBV5-1 to TRBJ1-2, with a possible D match to TRBD1 (6 bases). The CDR3 contains 16 residues. Germline V gives CDR1 SGHRS, CDR2 YFSETQ. The germline V and J ends were trimmed by 7 bases and 8 bases, with 27 bases remaining between them. CDR3 nucleotide sequence: TGCGCCAGCTCCGGAGGGGGACCCTTGTCGGGAGACGGCTACACCTTC. Residues: CASSGGGPLSGDGYTF.

The CDR3 DNA follows: TGTGCCAGCAGCAAAAGTGAGGAGCTGTTTTTT. Translation gives CASSKSEELFF. The rearrangement uses TRBV11-1 and TRBJ2-2; D unclear. The V and J ends lost 5 bases and 10 bases respectively, with 8 bases between them. Germline CDR1 and CDR2: SGHAT and FQDESV (reference sequence). The length of the CDR3 is 11 residues. Looking up the rest from reference TRBV11-1 and TRBJ2-2 gives the full variable domain: EAEVAQSPRYKITEKSQAVAFWCDPISGHATLYWYRQILGQGPELLVQFQDESVVDDSQLPKDRFSAERLKGVDSTLKIQPAELGDSAMYLCASSKSEELFFGEGSRLTVL.

The V call is TRBV7-9, the J call TRBJ2-1, with 13 bases matching TRBD2. The J segment lost 5 bases and the V segment lost 5 bases, leaving 0 bases of the junction unmatched. The CDR3 contains 14 residues. Germline V gene sequence: CDR1 SEHNR, CDR2 FQNEAQ (reference sequence). This CDR3 is CASSGLAGDNEQFF. The CDR3 DNA follows: TGTGCCAGCAGCGGACTAGCGGGGGACAATGAGCAGTTCTTC.

This clone was detected only a few times. This sequence joins TRBV7-9 and TRBJ1-6; D possibly corresponds to TRBD1 (6 bases). This CDR3 is 15 amino acids long. Trimming took off 7 bases at V and 1 base at J, with 11 bases between the two ends. Germline values: CDR1 SEHNR, CDR2 FQNEAQ (reference sequence). The CDR3 sequence is CASTRGGSYNSPLHF. CDR3 DNA: TGTGCCAGCACCCGAGGGGGATCCTATAATTCACCCCTCCACTTT.

This clone has more than one count but fewer than ten. This chain connects TRBV18 to TRBJ2-7; D remains ambiguous. V was shortened by 2 bases and J by 4 bases, with 12 bases between the two germline ends. The CDR3 length is 14 residues. The germline V gene encodes CDR1 KGHSH and CDR2 LQKENI. The CDR3 region has the DNA TGTGCCAGCTCACCATCCATGGGCGGATACGAGCAGTACTTC. Translation gives CASSPSMGGYEQYF.

The chain links TRBV28 to TRBJ1-2; D gene uncertain. The CDR3 totals 12 residues. Germline CDR1 is MDHEN and CDR2 is SYDVKM. V was cut by 3 bases and J by 5 bases, with 7 bases left in between. The CDR3 is CASSFREYGYTF. CDR3 sequence (DNA): TGTGCCAGCAGTTTTAGGGAGTATGGCTACACCTTC.

The chain has TRBV4-1 and TRBJ1-4, with 8 bases identical to TRBD1. Germline CDR1 is MGHRA and CDR2 is YSYEKL. The J segment lost 2 bases and the V segment lost 6 bases, leaving 8 bases of the junction unmatched. The CDR3 is made up of 16 amino acids. The CDR3 DNA reads TGCGCCAGCAGATTCAGGGGGCTGGGGACTAATGAAAAACTGTTTTTT. Encoded protein: CASRFRGLGTNEKLFF.

The V gene is TRBV9, the J gene TRBJ1-3, with TRBD1 matching 8 bases. Germline V CDR1 and CDR2: SGDLS, YYNGEE. Trimming removed 1 base from V and 0 bases from J; junction bases left unmatched: 6. The CDR3 length is 17 residues. The DNA for the CDR3 is TGTGCCAGCAGCGTACGGACAGGGCCGCACTCTGGAAACACCATATATTTT. It encodes CASSVRTGPHSGNTIYF.

The J gene is TRBJ2-7, the V gene TRBV18; the D gene could be TRBD1 or TRBD2 (6 bases each). This CDR3 contains 14 residues. Germline V gives CDR1 KGHSH, CDR2 LQKENI. The V end lost 6 bases, the J end lost 0 bases, and 12 bases lay between the germline ends. CDR3 nucleotide sequence: TGTGCCAGCTCCCCGGGGGCTAGCTCCTACGAGCAGTACTTC. This gives the protein CASSPGASSYEQYF. Full variable domain (remainder filled in from reference TRBV18 and TRBJ2-7): NAGVMQNPRHLVRRRGQEARLRCSPMKGHSHVYWYRQLPEEGLKFMVYLQKENIIDESGMPKERFSAEFPKEGPSILRIQQVVRGDSAAYFCASSPGASSYEQYFGPGTRLTVT.